Listed below are T cell receptor beta chains from one sample, sequenced in a study of blood T cell repertoires in COVID-19. The repertoire was sequenced with immunoSEQ multiplex PCR; TCRdb's copy has only in-frame clones and lacks some. The sample has more than 95,000 clones; 70% to 75% are singletons. Source material: peripheral blood. The receptor source for this set is a man older than 75 with COVID-19, enrolled during active disease. Each CDR3 is given with its conserved first and last residue. D genes are given only for firm matches. Clone size is given for some rows only: seen once, a few or many times, or a class if the clone is expanded.

CDR3 DNA: TGTGCCAGCAGTCCTCCGACAGGGTTAGTCACTGAAGCTTTCTTT
CDR3 protein: CASSPPTGLVTEAFF
J gene: TRBJ1-1
D gene: TRBD1
clone size: NA
V gene: TRBV28

CDR3 DNA: TGCAGTGCTAGTTCCGGACTAGCGGGAGGGACCGAGCAGTTCTTC
CDR3 protein: CSASSGLAGGTEQFF
J gene: TRBJ2-1
D gene: TRBD2
clone size: NA
V gene: TRBV20-1

CDR3 DNA: TGTGCCAGCAGTGAACCCACAGTGAACACTGAAGCTTTCTTT
CDR3 protein: CASSEPTVNTEAFF
J gene: TRBJ1-1
D gene: NA
clone size: NA
V gene: TRBV6-1

CDR3 DNA: TGTGCCAGCAGTGGGGAGGGACACACAGATACGCAGTATTTT
CDR3 protein: CASSGEGHTDTQYF
J gene: TRBJ2-3
D gene: NA
clone size: once
V gene: TRBV2

CDR3 DNA: TGTGCCAGCAGCTTGCGGGGAGGGAGCACAGATACGCAGTATTTT
CDR3 protein: CASSLRGGSTDTQYF
J gene: TRBJ2-3
D gene: TRBD2
clone size: NA
V gene: TRBV11-3

CDR3 DNA: TGTGCCAGCGACCGGGCAGGGGCAAGGAACACTGAAGCTTTCTTT
CDR3 protein: CASDRAGARNTEAFF
J gene: TRBJ1-1
D gene: NA
clone size: once
V gene: TRBV6-5

CDR3 DNA: TGTGCCAGCAGAGTAAACAGGGCTTACTACGAGCAGTACTTC
CDR3 protein: CASRVNRAYYEQYF
J gene: TRBJ2-7
D gene: NA
clone size: NA
V gene: TRBV6-5

CDR3 DNA: TGTGCCAGCAGCTTGGCGTCGGCAGGTTCTGAGTCCAATGAAAAACTGTTTTTT
CDR3 protein: CASSLASAGSESNEKLFF
J gene: TRBJ1-4
D gene: NA
clone size: NA
V gene: TRBV5-6

CDR3 DNA: TGTGCCAGCTCACATACAGGGGTCGTTCCCCTCTACAATGAGCAGTTCTTC
CDR3 protein: CASSHTGVVPLYNEQFF
J gene: TRBJ2-1
D gene: TRBD1
clone size: few
V gene: TRBV18

CDR3 DNA: TGTGCCAGCAGTGGATGGGGCATCAGCTCTGGAAACACCATATATTTT
CDR3 protein: CASSGWGISSGNTIYF
J gene: TRBJ1-3
D gene: NA
clone size: NA
V gene: TRBV6-1

CDR3 DNA: TGTGCCAGCAGCCAGGGGACTAGCGGTTCTTACAATGAGCAGTTCTTC
CDR3 protein: CASSQGTSGSYNEQFF
J gene: TRBJ2-1
D gene: TRBD2
clone size: NA
V gene: TRBV3-1/TRBV3-2

CDR3 DNA: TGTGCCAGCAGCTTAGTTGGTCGTAGCGGGAGAGCTAAGCAGTTCTTC
CDR3 protein: CASSLVGRSGRAKQFF
J gene: TRBJ2-1
D gene: TRBD2
clone size: NA
V gene: TRBV13

CDR3 DNA: TGTGCCAGCACCTCTCGGAGGACTGAAGCTTTCTTT
CDR3 protein: CASTSRRTEAFF
J gene: TRBJ1-1
D gene: NA
clone size: NA
V gene: TRBV28

CDR3 DNA: TGTGCCAGCAGCGCGTGGGACAGGGGTACAGATACGCAGTATTTT
CDR3 protein: CASSAWDRGTDTQYF
J gene: TRBJ2-3
D gene: TRBD1
clone size: NA
V gene: TRBV9

CDR3 DNA: TGTGCCAGCAGTTTACGGGGAGGGGGAAGAAACACCATATATTTT
CDR3 protein: CASSLRGGGRNTIYF
J gene: TRBJ1-3
D gene: NA
clone size: NA
V gene: TRBV28

CDR3 DNA: TGTGCCAGCAGCTTAGATGGGGCTAGCGGGAGGAATGAGCAGTTCTTC
CDR3 protein: CASSLDGASGRNEQFF
J gene: TRBJ2-1
D gene: TRBD2
clone size: NA
V gene: TRBV11-3

CDR3 DNA: TGTGCCAGCAGGTCCGGGACTAGAGGGGCCGGGGAGCTGTTTTTT
CDR3 protein: CASRSGTRGAGELFF
J gene: TRBJ2-2
D gene: TRBD2
clone size: NA
V gene: TRBV6-5

CDR3 DNA: TGTGCCAGCAGTTACTCGCTAGCGGGAGTAGAGACCCAGTACTTC
CDR3 protein: CASSYSLAGVETQYF
J gene: TRBJ2-5
D gene: TRBD2
clone size: NA
V gene: TRBV6-5

CDR3 DNA: TGTGCCAGCAGCCCTAGGGAAAAACTGTTTTTT
CDR3 protein: CASSPREKLFF
J gene: TRBJ1-4
D gene: NA
clone size: NA
V gene: TRBV12-3/TRBV12-4

CDR3 DNA: TGTGCCAGTAATCCGACAGGGGCCGACTATGGCTACACCTTC
CDR3 protein: CASNPTGADYGYTF
J gene: TRBJ1-2
D gene: TRBD1
clone size: NA
V gene: TRBV19

CDR3 DNA: TGCGCCAGCAGCTTGGTACAGGGTGAAAACATTCAGTACTTC
CDR3 protein: CASSLVQGENIQYF
J gene: TRBJ2-4
D gene: NA
clone size: NA
V gene: TRBV5-1

CDR3 DNA: TGTGCCAGCAGCTTGGGGCCAGGCTCCTCCGGGGGAAACTATGGCTACACCTTC
CDR3 protein: CASSLGPGSSGGNYGYTF
J gene: TRBJ1-2
D gene: NA
clone size: NA
V gene: TRBV5-5

CDR3 DNA: TGTGCCAGCTCACCAGAGGGTAGTCAGCCCCAGCATTTT
CDR3 protein: CASSPEGSQPQHF
J gene: TRBJ1-5
D gene: NA
clone size: NA
V gene: TRBV18

CDR3 DNA: TGTGCCAGCAGATTGTGGGGAGGGGATGAAAAACTGTTTTTT
CDR3 protein: CASRLWGGDEKLFF
J gene: TRBJ1-4
D gene: NA
clone size: NA
V gene: TRBV27

CDR3 DNA: TGTGCCTGGGACAGGGGTTTATATGAAGAGACCCAGTACTTC
CDR3 protein: CAWDRGLYEETQYF
J gene: TRBJ2-5
D gene: TRBD1
clone size: NA
V gene: TRBV30

CDR3 DNA: TGTGCCAGCAGCCACCTTGGGACTAGCGGCGTGCACGAGCAGTACTTC
CDR3 protein: CASSHLGTSGVHEQYF
J gene: TRBJ2-7
D gene: TRBD2
clone size: NA
V gene: TRBV3-1/TRBV3-2